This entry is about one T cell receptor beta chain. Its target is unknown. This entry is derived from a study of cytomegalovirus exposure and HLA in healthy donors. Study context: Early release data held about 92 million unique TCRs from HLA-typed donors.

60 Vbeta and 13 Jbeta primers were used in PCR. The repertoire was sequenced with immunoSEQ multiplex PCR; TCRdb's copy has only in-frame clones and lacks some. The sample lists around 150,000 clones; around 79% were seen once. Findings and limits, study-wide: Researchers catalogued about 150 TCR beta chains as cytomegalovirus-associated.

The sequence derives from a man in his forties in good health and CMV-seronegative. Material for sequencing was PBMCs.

The CDR3 region has the DNA TGTGCCAGCAGTCCCGGAAACAGGGCCCACTATGGCTACACCTTC. This translates into CASSPGNRAHYGYTF. The chain recombines TRBV27 with TRBJ1-2, with D possibly matching TRBD1 (6 bases). V gave up 5 bases and J gave up 3 bases, with 16 bases separating them. CDR1 is MNHEY, CDR2 SMNVEV, per germline (reference sequence). The CDR3 runs to 15 residues.